This is a list of T cell receptor beta chains from one sample in a study of breast tumors, draining lymph nodes, adjacent tissues. TCRdb processed the multiplex PCR reads anew with MiXCR; each CDR3 protein has one entry. Counted here are approximately 250,000 distinct CDR3 sequences, less than 40% occurring once; the ten biggest clones make up about 3.9%. The sequenced material came from axillary lymph node tissue. The receptors shown here come from a female donor with breast cancer. Some clones in this sample may be carry-over from other donors' samples. Both conserved end residues are part of each CDR3. D genes are given only for firm matches.

D gene,J gene,V gene,CDR3 protein
-,TRBJ1-2,TRBV7-9,CASSLLGEGYTF
-,TRBJ2-3,TRBV29-1,CSGGRGAYTDTQYF
-,TRBJ2-5,TRBV5-1,CASSLAQEETQYF
-,TRBJ2-3,TRBV5-1,CASSPVAGTDTQYF
TRBD1,TRBJ2-2,TRBV6-1,CASSDRVRELFF
TRBD1,TRBJ2-1,TRBV4-1,CASSPRQGATTYNEQFF
TRBD2,TRBJ2-1,TRBV7-2,CASSLGRENTEQFF
-,TRBJ1-5,TRBV3-1,CASSQGAARNQPQHF
-,TRBJ2-5,TRBV2,CASSDSSLWTQYF
TRBD1,TRBJ2-7,TRBV4-1,CASSQGQGLPYEQYF
TRBD1,TRBJ1-2,TRBV2,CASGGSGTGRYGYTF
TRBD2,TRBJ2-3,TRBV10-3,CAISPGLAGDTQYF
TRBD1,TRBJ2-5,TRBV6-6,CASSRDSNNETQYF
-,TRBJ1-2,TRBV6-1,CASSPSGRNYGYTF
TRBD1,TRBJ1-2,TRBV20-1,CTTRGSPGQNYGYTF
-,TRBJ1-6,TRBV20-1,CSASGTARNSPLHF
-,TRBJ2-3,TRBV7-8,CASSLAAQTTDTQYF
TRBD2,TRBJ2-1,TRBV24-1,CATSDPSGSAYNEQFF
-,TRBJ2-1,TRBV14,CASSQEVRLEGLFSYNEQFF
TRBD1,TRBJ2-5,TRBV29-1,CSSGQGKKETQYF
-,TRBJ2-7,TRBV5-1,CASSFSGANYEQYF
-,TRBJ2-1,TRBV6-5,CASSYGGSSYNEQFF
-,TRBJ1-5,TRBV27,CASSSQRGTNQPQHF
TRBD1,TRBJ1-2,TRBV20-1,CSASSGQVNYGYTF
TRBD1,TRBJ2-1,TRBV30,CAWTPGGYNEQFF
-,TRBJ1-2,TRBV3-1,CASSQDLGSGGYTF
-,TRBJ1-4,TRBV11-2,CASSLSGINEKLFF
TRBD2,TRBJ2-3,TRBV7-2,CASSPYSGRFTGDTQYF
-,TRBJ2-1,TRBV29-1,CSASGTSSYNEQFF
-,TRBJ1-2,TRBV6-5,CASSHSKSARTPTSYGYTF